A selection of T cell receptor beta chains follows, all from one sample in a study of human T cells and chemical hapten exposure. MiXCR, run by TCRdb on the RACE reads, gives a single entry per CDR3 protein. The repertoire holds just over 80,000 distinct CDR3 sequences, with approximately 11% as singletons. The sequencing used whole blood, collected in connection with sensitization to the hapten diphenylcyclopropenone (DPC). These receptors were taken from a woman between 50 and 59 years old with alopecia areata. Some clones in this sample may be carry-over from other donors' samples. Both conserved end residues are trimmed from each CDR3. D genes are given only for firm matches. Where a row states a size, it is once, few, many or the class of an expanded clone; other rows omit it.

NA	TRBV4-2	TRBJ1-1	NA	ASSSGARGGRTEAF
NA	TRBV12-3/TRBV12-4	TRBJ1-2	TRBD1	ASYSPDRGKGYT
many	TRBV7-9	TRBJ2-1	TRBD2	ASTRTSGFYNEQF
many	TRBV4-3	TRBJ2-1	TRBD2	ASSPGGRFDEQF
NA	TRBV15	TRBJ2-2	NA	ATSGAGRAGELF
once	TRBV4-2	TRBJ1-5	TRBD1	ASSPMEGARSNQPQH
few	TRBV5-1	TRBJ1-1	TRBD1	ASSHGTGSLPSAEAF
NA	TRBV9	TRBJ2-3	NA	ASSVGGLSTDTQY
many	TRBV7-9	TRBJ2-7	NA	ASSTGAGVYEQY
NA	TRBV7-2	TRBJ2-1	NA	ASSLPLYNEQF
NA	TRBV5-1	TRBJ1-1	TRBD1	ASSLTGGTEAF
few	TRBV7-7	TRBJ2-5	NA	ASSPLGVPQETQY
many	TRBV9	TRBJ2-1	NA	ASSVSGYSEQF
many	TRBV30	TRBJ1-4	TRBD1	ASQGIANEKLF
many	TRBV6-2/TRBV6-3	TRBJ1-1	TRBD1	ASSKQGANTEAF
many	TRBV11-2	TRBJ2-1	TRBD2	ASSLRVASGYNEQF
NA	TRBV6-5	TRBJ1-1	NA	ASSYSNRGRNTEAF
many	TRBV7-9	TRBJ1-1	NA	ASSAPRQVNTEAF
many	TRBV3-1	TRBJ2-1	NA	ASSPGTTTQQF
NA	TRBV28	TRBJ2-1	TRBD1	ASSRRDRGYNEQF
few	TRBV12-3/TRBV12-4	TRBJ1-5	TRBD1	ASSLRTGFSNQPQH
NA	TRBV19	TRBJ2-2	NA	ASRDSWNTGELF
few	TRBV14	TRBJ2-4	TRBD1	ASAGTATGNIQY
many	TRBV19	TRBJ2-3	TRBD1	ASSHPPRQGQDTQY
many	TRBV20-1	TRBJ1-5	TRBD1	SAKDREGQPQH
few	TRBV6-2/TRBV6-3	TRBJ1-5	NA	ASSSPPYTGRQPQH
many	TRBV20-1	TRBJ2-7	TRBD2	SARDSGGAEQY
many	TRBV7-6	TRBJ1-1	NA	ASSSITGNPTEAF
few	TRBV6-6	TRBJ1-5	NA	ASSFVENNQPQH
NA	TRBV6-6	TRBJ2-7	TRBD2	ASSYPSGSGGTFSYEQY
many	TRBV29-1	TRBJ1-2	NA	SVERIAYYGYT
few	TRBV18	TRBJ2-5	NA	ASSPGLKETQY
many	TRBV29-1	TRBJ2-7	TRBD1	SVEGTGLVEQY
many	TRBV18	TRBJ1-1	NA	ASSPVSVNTEAF
NA	TRBV29-1	TRBJ1-5	NA	SVQTGVRNQPQH
many	TRBV6-2/TRBV6-3	TRBJ2-1	TRBD2	ASSCRGGALCESYNEQF
NA	TRBV5-1	TRBJ1-2	NA	ASSLATRGHYGYT
NA	TRBV2	TRBJ2-1	NA	ASIPPLGDDNEQF
many	TRBV28	TRBJ2-7	TRBD1	ASSLQGANNYEQY
NA	TRBV20-1	TRBJ1-1	NA	SAPERVYTEAF
many	TRBV19	TRBJ2-5	NA	ASKGKNQETQY
NA	TRBV6-5	TRBJ2-3	NA	ASSSRQKATDTQY
few	TRBV28	TRBJ2-6	NA	ASSSEGAGANVLT
few	TRBV4-2	TRBJ1-5	NA	ASSQERLGVGNQPQH
NA	TRBV7-2	TRBJ1-3	NA	ASSLDFSGNTIY
many	TRBV3-1	TRBJ2-1	NA	ASSQEPRGNYNEQF
few	TRBV20-1	TRBJ1-1	TRBD1	SARGTGRSYTEAF
few	TRBV6-2/TRBV6-3	TRBJ2-7	NA	ASSYSTLGAEQY
many	TRBV18	TRBJ2-3	NA	ASSPTHTHTDTQY
few	TRBV6-5	TRBJ2-1	TRBD2	ASTRWNSGAYNEQF
many	TRBV29-1	TRBJ1-4	NA	SVRTSANEKLF
few	TRBV19	TRBJ2-2	TRBD1	ASSTQGADTGELF
many	TRBV28	TRBJ2-1	TRBD2	ASSFLAGGSNEQF
NA	TRBV11-1	TRBJ2-3	TRBD2	ASSSRAGAGGTQY